This T cell receptor beta chain is from a study of blood T cell repertoires in COVID-19. Study information: From the United States, Italy and Spain came samples of acute and convalescent COVID-19. From T cells, B-cell-depleted T cells, or PBMCs came the material, which was cDNA or gDNA.

The V and J ends lost 3 bases and 0 bases respectively, with 18 bases between them. The CDR3 spans 18 residues. CDR1 SGHTS and CDR2 YDEGEE come from the germline V gene. Only in-frame clones appear in the TCRdb table, and some are missing; sequencing was by immunoSEQ multiplex PCR. The sample includes about 35,000 clones, 88% of them seen just once. The chain is built from TRBV5-8 and TRBJ1-4; D not certain. The receptor's source is a human donor in a cohort sampled during active COVID-19. The sample taken for sequencing was peripheral blood. In nucleotides, the CDR3 is TGTGCCAGCAGCTCGAGGAGACTCTCCCTTGCAACTAATGAAAAACTGTTTTTT. Protein sequence: CASSSRRLSLATNEKLFF. The entire variable domain, with the rest obtained from reference TRBV5-8 and TRBJ1-4, is as follows: EAGVTQSPTHLIKTRGQQATLRCSPISGHTSVYWYQQALGLGLQFLLWYDEGEERNRGNFPPRFSGRQFPNYSSELNVNALELEDSALYLCASSSRRLSLATNEKLFFGSGTQLSVL.